The clone carrying this T cell receptor beta chain was seen at least ten times. The antigen remains undetermined. TCR beta VDJ and CDR3 profiles were obtained from a genomic DNA template. MiXCR, applied by TCRdb to the reads, yields one record per CDR3 protein. The profile shows approximately 160,000 distinct CDR3 sequences, just under 45% of them singletons. Germline V gene data show CDR1 as MGHDK and CDR2 as SYGVNS. Trimming removed 7 bases from V and 5 bases from J; junction bases left unmatched: 6. This CDR3 region has 13 residues. This specimen comes from a study of CD8+CD57+ T cells in acquired aplastic anemia. About the study: Recorded DNA amounts for sorted CD4+ and CD8+ cells had an average of approximately 3 ug. Whole-study results and caveats: Found in both controls and patients were some 30 CD8+ CDR3 sequences.

The specimen sequenced was sorted CD4+, CD8+, or CD8+CD57+ T cells (not recorded which) from PBMCs. This sequence originates from a human donor in good health. The chain has TRBV25-1 and TRBJ2-7; TRBD1 aligns across 9 bases. Here the CDR3 reads CASMGQGRNEQYF. The CDR3, as DNA: TGTGCCAGCATGGGACAGGGTAGGAACGAGCAGTACTTC.